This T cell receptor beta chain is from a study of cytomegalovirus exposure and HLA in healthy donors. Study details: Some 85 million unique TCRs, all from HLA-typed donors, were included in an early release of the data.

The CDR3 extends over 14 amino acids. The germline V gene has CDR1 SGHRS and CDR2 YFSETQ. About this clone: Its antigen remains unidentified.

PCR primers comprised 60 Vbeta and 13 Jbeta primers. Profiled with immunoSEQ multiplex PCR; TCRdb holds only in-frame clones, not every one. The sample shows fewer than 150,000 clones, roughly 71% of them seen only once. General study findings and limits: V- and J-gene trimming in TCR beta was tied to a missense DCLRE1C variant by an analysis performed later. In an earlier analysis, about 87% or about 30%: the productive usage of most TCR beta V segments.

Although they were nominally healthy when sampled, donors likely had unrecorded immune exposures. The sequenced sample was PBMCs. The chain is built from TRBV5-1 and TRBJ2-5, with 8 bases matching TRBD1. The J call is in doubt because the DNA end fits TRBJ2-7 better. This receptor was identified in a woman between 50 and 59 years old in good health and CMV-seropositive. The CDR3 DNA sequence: TGCGCCAGCAGCTCGGGACAGGCCTCCTACGAGCAGTACTTC. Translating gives CASSSGQASYEQYF.